This T cell receptor beta chain was sequenced during a study of T cell responses to AZD1222 COVID-19 vaccine. J lost 5 bases, V lost 5 bases, and 9 bases had no gene match. The CDR3 is 15 residues long. Germline V gene data show CDR1 as MNHEY and CDR2 as SVGEGT. The assay was immunoSEQ multiplex PCR, and TCRdb's table has in-frame clones only and misses some. The data contain about 86,000 clones, about 90% of them seen just once; the ten biggest clones take up 6% to 7.5%. Sequencing was performed on peripheral blood, taken 28 days after the second AZD1222 dose. The receptor was isolated from an adult who received the AZD1222 COVID-19 vaccine. The V gene is TRBV6-2 or TRBV6-3, the J gene TRBJ2-3; 8 bases line up with TRBD1. In nucleotides, the CDR3 is TGTGCCAGCAGTCATCTGGACAGGGAGAAAGATACGCAGTATTTT. It encodes CASSHLDREKDTQYF.